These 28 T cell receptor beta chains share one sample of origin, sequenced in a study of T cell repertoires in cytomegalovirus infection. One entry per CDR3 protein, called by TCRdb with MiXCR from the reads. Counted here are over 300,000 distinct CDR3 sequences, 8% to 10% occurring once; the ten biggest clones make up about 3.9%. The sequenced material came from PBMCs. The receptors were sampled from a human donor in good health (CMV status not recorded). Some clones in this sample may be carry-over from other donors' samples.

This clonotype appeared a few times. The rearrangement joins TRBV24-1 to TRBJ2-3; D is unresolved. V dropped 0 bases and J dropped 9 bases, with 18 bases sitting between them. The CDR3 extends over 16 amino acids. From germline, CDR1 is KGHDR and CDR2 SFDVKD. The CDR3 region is CATSDLALSGSETQYF. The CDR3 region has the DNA TGTGCCACCAGTGATTTGGCCTTATCGGGCTCCGAAACGCAGTATTTT.

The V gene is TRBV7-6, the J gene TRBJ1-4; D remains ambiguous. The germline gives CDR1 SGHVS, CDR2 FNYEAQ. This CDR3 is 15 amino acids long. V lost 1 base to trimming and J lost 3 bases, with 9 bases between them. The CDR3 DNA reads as TGTGCCAGCAGCTTAGGGTCACCGGCTAATGAAAAACTGTTTTTT. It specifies CASSLGSPANEKLFF. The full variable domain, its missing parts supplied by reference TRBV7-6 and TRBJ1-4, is GAGVSQSPRYKVTKRGQDVALRCDPISGHVSLYWYRQALGQGPEFLTYFNYEAQQDKSGLPNDRFSAERPEGSISTLTIQRTEQRDSAMYRCASSLGSPANEKLFFGSGTQLSVL.

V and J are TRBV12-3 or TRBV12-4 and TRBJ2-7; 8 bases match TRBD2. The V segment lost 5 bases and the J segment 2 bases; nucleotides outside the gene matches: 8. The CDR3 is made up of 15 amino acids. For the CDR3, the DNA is TGTGCCAGCAGTAAACGGGGTAGCGGGGCCTACGAGCAGTACTTC. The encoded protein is CASSKRGSGAYEQYF.

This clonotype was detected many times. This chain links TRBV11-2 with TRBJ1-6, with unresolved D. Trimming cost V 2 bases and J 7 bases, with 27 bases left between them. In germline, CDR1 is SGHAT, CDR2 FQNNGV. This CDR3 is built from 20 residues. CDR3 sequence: CASSLRGVIEFEGMNSPLHF. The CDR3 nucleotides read TGTGCCAGCAGCTTACGCGGGGTTATTGAGTTCGAGGGAATGAATTCACCCCTCCACTTT. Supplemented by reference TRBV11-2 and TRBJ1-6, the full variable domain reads EAGVAQSPRYKIIEKRQSVAFWCNPISGHATLYWYQQILGQGPKLLIQFQNNGVVDDSQLPKDRFSAERLKGVDSTLKIQPAKLEDSAVYLCASSLRGVIEFEGMNSPLHFGNGTRLTVT.

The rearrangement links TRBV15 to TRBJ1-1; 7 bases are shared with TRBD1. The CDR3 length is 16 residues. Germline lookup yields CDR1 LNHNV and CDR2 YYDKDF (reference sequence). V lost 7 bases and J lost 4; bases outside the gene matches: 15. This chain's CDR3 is CATTERPRGTSTEAFF. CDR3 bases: TGTGCCACCACCGAGAGACCCAGGGGGACATCCACTGAAGCTTTCTTT.

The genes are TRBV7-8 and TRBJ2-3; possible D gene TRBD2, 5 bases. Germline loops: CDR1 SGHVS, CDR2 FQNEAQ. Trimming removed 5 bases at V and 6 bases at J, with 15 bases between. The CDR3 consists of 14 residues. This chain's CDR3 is CASSHRGLSDTQYF. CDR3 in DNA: TGTGCCAGCAGCCACCGCGGACTTTCGGATACGCAGTATTTT. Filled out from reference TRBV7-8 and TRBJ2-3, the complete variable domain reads GAGVSQSPRYKVAKRGQDVALRCDPISGHVSLFWYQQALGQGPEFLTYFQNEAQLDKSGLPSDRFFAERPEGSVSTLKIQRTQQEDSAVYLCASSHRGLSDTQYFGPGTRLTVL.

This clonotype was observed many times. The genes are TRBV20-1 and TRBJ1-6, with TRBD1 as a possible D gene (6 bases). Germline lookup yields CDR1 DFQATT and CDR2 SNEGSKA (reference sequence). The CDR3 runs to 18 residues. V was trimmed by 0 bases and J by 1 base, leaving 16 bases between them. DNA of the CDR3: TGCAGTGCTAGAGATCCTACGGGGGCAGATTCCTATAATTCACCCCTCCACTTT. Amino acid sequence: CSARDPTGADSYNSPLHF.

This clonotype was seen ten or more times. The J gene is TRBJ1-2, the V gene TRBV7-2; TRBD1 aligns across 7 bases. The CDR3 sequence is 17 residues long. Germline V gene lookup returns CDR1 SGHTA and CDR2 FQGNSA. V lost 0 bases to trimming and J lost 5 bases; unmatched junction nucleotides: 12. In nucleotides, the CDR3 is TGTGCCAGCAGCTTAGCCCCGGGACAGCAAAAGGGGTATGGCTACACCTTC. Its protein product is CASSLAPGQQKGYGYTF.

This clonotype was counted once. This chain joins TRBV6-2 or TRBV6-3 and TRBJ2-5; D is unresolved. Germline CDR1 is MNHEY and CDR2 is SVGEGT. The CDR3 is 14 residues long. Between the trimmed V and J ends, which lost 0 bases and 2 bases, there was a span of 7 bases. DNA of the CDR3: TGTGCCAGCAGTTACTCGGGCAGTCAAGAGACCCAGTACTTC. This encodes CASSYSGSQETQYF.

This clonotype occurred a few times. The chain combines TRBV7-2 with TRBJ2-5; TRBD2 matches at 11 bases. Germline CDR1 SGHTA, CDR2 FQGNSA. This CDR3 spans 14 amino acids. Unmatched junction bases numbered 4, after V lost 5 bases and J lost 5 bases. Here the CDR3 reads CASSVTSGVETQYF. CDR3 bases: TGTGCCAGCAGCGTGACTAGCGGGGTGGAGACCCAGTACTTC.

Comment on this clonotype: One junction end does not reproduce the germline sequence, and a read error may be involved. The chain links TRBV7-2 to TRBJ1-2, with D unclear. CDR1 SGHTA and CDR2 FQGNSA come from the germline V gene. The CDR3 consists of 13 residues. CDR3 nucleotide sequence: TGTGCCAGCAGCTCAGGTAGTGGGTTCGGCTACGCCTTC. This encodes CASSSGSGFGYAF.

The CDR3 here is CASSPVLRNYEQYF. The CDR3 DNA reads as TGTGCCAGCAGCCCCGTATTGCGGAACTACGAGCAGTACTTC. This sequence joins TRBV5-6 and TRBJ2-7; D unclear. This CDR3 has 14 amino acids. V was trimmed by 4 bases and J by 3 bases, leaving 14 bases between them. From germline, CDR1 is SGHDT and CDR2 YYEEEE.

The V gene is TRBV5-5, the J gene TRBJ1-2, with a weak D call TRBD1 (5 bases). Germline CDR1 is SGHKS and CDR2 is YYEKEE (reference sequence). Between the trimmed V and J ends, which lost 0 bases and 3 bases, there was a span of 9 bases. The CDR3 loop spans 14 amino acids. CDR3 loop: CASSLGGVDYGYTF. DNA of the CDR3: TGTGCCAGCAGCTTGGGAGGGGTTGACTATGGCTACACCTTC.

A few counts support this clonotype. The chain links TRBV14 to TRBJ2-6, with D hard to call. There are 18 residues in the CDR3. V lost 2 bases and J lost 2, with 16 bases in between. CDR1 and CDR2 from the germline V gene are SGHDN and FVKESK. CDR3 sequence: CASSQREGPLPGANVLTF. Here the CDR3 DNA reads TGTGCCAGCAGCCAAAGGGAAGGGCCCTTGCCTGGGGCCAACGTCCTGACTTTC.

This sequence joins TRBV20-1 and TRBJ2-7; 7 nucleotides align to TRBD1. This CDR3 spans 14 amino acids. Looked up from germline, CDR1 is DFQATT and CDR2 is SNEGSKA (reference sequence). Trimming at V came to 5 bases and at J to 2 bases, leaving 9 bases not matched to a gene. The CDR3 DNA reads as TGCAGTGCTCCTAAGACAGGGTTCCCCTACGAGCAGTACTTC. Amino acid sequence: CSAPKTGFPYEQYF.

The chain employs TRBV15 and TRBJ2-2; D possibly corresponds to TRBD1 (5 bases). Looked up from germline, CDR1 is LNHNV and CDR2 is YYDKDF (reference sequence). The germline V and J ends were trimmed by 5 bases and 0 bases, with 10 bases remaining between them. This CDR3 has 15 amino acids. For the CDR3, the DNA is TGTGCCACCAGCGGGGCGGTAGCGAACACCGGGGAGCTGTTTTTT. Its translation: CATSGAVANTGELFF.

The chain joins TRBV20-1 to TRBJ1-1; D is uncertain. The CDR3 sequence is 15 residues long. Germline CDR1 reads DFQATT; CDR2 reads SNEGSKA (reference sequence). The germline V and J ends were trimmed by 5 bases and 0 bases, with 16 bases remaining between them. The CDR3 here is CSAPKKREMNTEAFF. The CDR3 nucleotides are TGCAGTGCTCCAAAGAAGCGGGAAATGAACACTGAAGCTTTCTTT.

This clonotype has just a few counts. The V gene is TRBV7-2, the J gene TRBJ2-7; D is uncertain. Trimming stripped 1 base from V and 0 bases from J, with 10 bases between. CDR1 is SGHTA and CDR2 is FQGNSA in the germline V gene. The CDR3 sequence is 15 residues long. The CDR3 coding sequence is TGTGCCAGCAGCTTAGTAGGGCTTGGCTCCTACGAGCAGTACTTC. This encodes CASSLVGLGSYEQYF.

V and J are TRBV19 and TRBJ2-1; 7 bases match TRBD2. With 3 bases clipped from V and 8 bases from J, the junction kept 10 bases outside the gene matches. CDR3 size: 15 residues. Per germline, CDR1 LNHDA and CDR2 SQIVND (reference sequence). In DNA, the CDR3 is TGTGCCAGTAGTATTGGTGGGAGGGCGGGGGATGAGCAGTTCTTC. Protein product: CASSIGGRAGDEQFF.

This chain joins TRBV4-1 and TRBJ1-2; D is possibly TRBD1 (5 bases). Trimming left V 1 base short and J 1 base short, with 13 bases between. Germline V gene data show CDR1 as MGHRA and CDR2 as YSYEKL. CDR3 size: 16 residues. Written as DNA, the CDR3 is TGCGCCAGCAGCCAAGGTAGAGCAGGGAGTAACTATGGCTACACCTTC. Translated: CASSQGRAGSNYGYTF.

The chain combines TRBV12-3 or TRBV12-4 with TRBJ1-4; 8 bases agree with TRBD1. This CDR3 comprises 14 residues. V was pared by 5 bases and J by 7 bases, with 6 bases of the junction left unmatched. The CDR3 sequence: CASSNRDRPEKLFF. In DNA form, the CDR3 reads TGTGCCAGCAGTAACCGGGACAGGCCTGAAAAACTGTTTTTT.

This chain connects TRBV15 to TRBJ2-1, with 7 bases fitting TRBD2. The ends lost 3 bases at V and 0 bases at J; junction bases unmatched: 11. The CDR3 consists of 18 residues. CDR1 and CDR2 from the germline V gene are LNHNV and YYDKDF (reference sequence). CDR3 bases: TGTGCCACCAGCAGGACAAGAGGCGGGAGCCTCTCCTACAATGAGCAGTTCTTC. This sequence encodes CATSRTRGGSLSYNEQFF.

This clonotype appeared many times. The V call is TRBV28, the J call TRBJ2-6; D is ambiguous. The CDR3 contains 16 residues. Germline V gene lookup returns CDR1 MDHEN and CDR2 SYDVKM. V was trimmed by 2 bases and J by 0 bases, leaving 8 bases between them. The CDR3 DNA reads TGTGCCAGCAGTTTACCCCCGGGCTCTGGGGCCAACGTCCTGACTTTC. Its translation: CASSLPPGSGANVLTF.

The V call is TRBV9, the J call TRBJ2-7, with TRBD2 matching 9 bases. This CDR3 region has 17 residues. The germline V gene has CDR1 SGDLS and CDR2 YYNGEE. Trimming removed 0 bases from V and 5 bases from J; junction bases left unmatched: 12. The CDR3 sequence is CASSVDPVAGARDEQYF. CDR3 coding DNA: TGTGCCAGCAGCGTAGACCCCGTAGCGGGGGCCCGCGACGAGCAGTACTTC. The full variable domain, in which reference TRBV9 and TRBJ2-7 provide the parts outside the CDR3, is DSGVTQTPKHLITATGQRVTLRCSPRSGDLSVYWYQQSLDQGLQFLIQYYNGEERAKGNILERFSAQQFPDLHSELNLSSLELGDSALYFCASSVDPVAGARDEQYFGPGTRLTVT.

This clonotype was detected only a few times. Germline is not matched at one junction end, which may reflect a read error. The CDR3 spells CASSQEKRTQNTGELFF. Written as DNA, the CDR3 is TGTGCCAGCAGCCAAGAAAAGAGGACACAGAACACCGGGGAGCTGTTTTTT. The chain carries TRBV4-1 and TRBJ2-2, with D possibly TRBD1 on 5 matching bases. CDR3 size: 17 residues. Germline CDR1 is MGHRA and CDR2 is YSYEKL.

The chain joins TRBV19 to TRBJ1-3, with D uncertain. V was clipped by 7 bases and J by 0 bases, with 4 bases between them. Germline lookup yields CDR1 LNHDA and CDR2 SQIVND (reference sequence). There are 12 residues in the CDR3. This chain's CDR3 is CASMSSGNTIYF. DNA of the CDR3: TGTGCCAGTATGAGCTCTGGAAACACCATATATTTT.

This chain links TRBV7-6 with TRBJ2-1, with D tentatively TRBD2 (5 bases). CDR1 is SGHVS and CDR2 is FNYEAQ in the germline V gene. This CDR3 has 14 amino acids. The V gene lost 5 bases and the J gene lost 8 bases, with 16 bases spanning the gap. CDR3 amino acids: CASSRGPQKDEQFF. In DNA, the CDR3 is TGTGCCAGCAGCCGCGGGCCCCAAAAGGATGAGCAGTTCTTC.

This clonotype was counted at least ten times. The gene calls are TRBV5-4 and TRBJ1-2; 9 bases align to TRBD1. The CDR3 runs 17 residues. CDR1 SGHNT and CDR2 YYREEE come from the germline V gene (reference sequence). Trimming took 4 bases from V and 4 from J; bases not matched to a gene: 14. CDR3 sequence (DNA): TGTGCCAGCAGCGCGGGGTCCCTGGGACAGGGCATCTATGGCTACACCTTC. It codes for CASSAGSLGQGIYGYTF.